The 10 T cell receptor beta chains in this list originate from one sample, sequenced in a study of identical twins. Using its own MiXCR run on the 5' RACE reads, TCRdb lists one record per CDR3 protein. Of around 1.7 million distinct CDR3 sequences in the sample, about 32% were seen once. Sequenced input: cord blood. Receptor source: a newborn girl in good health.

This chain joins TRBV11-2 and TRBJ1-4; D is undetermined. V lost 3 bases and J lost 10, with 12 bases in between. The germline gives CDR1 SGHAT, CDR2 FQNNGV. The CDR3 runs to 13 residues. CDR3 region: CASSLGPQGKLFF. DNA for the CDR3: TGTGCCAGCAGCTTGGGCCCCCAAGGAAAACTGTTTTTT.

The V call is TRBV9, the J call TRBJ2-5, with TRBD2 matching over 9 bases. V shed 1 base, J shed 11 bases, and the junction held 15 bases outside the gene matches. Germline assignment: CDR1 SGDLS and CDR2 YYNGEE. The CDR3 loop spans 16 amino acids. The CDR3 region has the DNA TGTGCCAGCAGCGTACGAGCGGGGGGACCATACAATGAGCAGTACTTC. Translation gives CASSVRAGGPYNEQYF.

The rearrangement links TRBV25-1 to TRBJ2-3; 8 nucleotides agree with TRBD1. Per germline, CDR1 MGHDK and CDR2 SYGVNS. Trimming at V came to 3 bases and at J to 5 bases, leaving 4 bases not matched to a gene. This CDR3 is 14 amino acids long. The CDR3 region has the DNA TGTGCCAGCAGTGACACAGGGGGGATAGATACGCAGTATTTT. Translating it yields CASSDTGGIDTQYF.

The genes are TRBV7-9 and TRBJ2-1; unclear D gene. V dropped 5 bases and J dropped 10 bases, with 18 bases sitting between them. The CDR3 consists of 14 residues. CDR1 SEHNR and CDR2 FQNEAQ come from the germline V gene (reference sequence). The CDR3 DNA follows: TGTGCCAGCAGCCTGGAGAGTTCGTTGGACGAGCAGTTCTTC. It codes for CASSLESSLDEQFF.

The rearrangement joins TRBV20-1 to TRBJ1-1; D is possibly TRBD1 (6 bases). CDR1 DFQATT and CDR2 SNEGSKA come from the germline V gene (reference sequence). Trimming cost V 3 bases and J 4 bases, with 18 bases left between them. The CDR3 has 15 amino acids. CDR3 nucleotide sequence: TGCAGTGCTAGGAACCTCGGACAGAGGCGCACTGAAGCTTTCTTT. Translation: CSARNLGQRRTEAFF.

The CDR3 DNA follows: TGTGCCAGCAGTTTATGGGCCGGGACAGGGGCCTACGAGCAGTACTTC. It is translated as CASSLWAGTGAYEQYF. J is TRBJ2-7 and V is TRBV28; 10 bases fit TRBD1. The CDR3 spans 16 residues. V dropped 0 bases and J dropped 2; count of bases not matched to a gene: 4. CDR1 MDHEN and CDR2 SYDVKM come from the germline V gene.

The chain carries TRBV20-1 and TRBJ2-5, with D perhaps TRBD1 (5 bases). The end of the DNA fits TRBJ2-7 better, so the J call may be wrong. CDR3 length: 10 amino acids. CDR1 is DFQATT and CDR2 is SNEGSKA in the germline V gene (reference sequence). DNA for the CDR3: TGCAGTGCTCAGACAGACGAGCAGTACTTC. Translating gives CSAQTDEQYF.

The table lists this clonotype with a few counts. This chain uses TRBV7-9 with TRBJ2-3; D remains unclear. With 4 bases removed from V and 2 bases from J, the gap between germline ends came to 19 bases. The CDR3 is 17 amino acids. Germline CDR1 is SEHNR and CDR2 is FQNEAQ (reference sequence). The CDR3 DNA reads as TGTGCCAGCAGCTCGTCGACAAGTCTTACTCCCACAGATACGCAGTATTTT. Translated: CASSSSTSLTPTDTQYF.

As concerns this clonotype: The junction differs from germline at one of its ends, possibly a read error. DNA for the CDR3: TGTGCCAGCAGTTACCGCGCGGACACAGATACGCGGTATTTT. Protein product: CASSYRADTDTRYF. The V gene is TRBV6-5, the J gene TRBJ2-3; possible D gene TRBD1, 5 bases. This CDR3 spans 14 amino acids. The V gene's germline CDR1 is MNHEY and CDR2 SVGAGI.

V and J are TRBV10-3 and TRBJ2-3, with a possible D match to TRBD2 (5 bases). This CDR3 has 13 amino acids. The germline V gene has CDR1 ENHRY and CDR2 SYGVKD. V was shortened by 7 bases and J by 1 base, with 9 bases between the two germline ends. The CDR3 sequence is CAIKVSGTDTQYF. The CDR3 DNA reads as TGTGCCATCAAGGTTAGCGGCACAGATACGCAGTATTTT.